This TCR beta chain was recovered during a study of T cell repertoires in cytomegalovirus infection. The V and J ends lost 10 bases and 5 bases, in that order; junction bases with no gene match: 22. The CDR3 runs 17 residues. Germline V gene lookup returns CDR1 MNHNS and CDR2 SASEGT. In TCRdb, the reads were re-called with MiXCR into one record per CDR3 protein. The sample carries about 890,000 distinct CDR3 sequences, approximately 31% recorded once. On this clonotype: The antigen is undetermined.

This material consisted of cultured CD8+ T cells from PBMCs, taken from culture after CMV antigen stimulation. The sequence derives from a human donor in good health (CMV status not recorded). Some clones in this sample may be carry-over from other donors' samples. The chain has TRBV6-1 and TRBJ2-5; TRBD1 matches at 7 bases. The CDR3 spells CANTPLGQPSGSETQYF. DNA for the CDR3: TGTGCCAACACTCCATTGGGACAGCCTTCGGGGTCTGAGACCCAGTACTTC.